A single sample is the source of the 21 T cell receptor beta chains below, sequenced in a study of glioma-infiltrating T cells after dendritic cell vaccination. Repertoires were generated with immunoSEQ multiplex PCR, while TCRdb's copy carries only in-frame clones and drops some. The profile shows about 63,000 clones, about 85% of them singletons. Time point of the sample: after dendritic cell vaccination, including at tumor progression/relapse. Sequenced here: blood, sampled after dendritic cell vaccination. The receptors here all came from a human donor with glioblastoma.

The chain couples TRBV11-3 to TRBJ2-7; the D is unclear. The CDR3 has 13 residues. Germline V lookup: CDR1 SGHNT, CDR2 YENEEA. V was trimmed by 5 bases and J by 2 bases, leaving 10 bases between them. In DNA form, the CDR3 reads TGTGCCAGCAGCAACAGAATTCCCTACGAGCAGTACTTC. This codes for CASSNRIPYEQYF.

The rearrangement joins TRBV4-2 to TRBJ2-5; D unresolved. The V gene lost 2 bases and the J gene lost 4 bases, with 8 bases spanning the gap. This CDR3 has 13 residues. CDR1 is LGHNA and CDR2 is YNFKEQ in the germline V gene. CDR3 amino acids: CASSQTPGETQYF. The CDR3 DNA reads TGTGCCAGCAGCCAAACCCCGGGAGAGACCCAGTACTTC.

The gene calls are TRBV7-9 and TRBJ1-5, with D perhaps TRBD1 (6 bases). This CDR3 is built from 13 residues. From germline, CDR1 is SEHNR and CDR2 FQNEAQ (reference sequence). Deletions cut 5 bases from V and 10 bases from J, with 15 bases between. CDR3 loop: CASSRDTSFPQHF. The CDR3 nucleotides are TGTGCCAGCAGCCGGGACACGAGTTTTCCCCAGCATTTT.

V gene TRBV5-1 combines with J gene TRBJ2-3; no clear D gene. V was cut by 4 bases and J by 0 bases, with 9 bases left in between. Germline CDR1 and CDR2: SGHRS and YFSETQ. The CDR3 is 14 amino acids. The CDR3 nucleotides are TGCGCCAGCAGCACCAGGAATAGCACAGATACGCAGTATTTT. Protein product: CASSTRNSTDTQYF.

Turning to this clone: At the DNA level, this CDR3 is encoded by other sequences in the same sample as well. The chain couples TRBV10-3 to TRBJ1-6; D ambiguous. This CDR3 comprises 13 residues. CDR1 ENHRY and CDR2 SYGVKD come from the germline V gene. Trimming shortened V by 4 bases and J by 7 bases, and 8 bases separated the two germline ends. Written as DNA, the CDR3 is TGTGCCATCAGTGGTCAGATCAATTCACCCCTCCACTTT. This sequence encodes CAISGQINSPLHF.

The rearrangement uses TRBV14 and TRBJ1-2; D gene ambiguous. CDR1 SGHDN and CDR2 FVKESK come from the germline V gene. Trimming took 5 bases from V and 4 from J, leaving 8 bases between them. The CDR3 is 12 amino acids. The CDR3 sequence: CASSAHRYGYTF. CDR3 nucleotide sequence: TGTGCCAGCAGCGCACACCGCTATGGCTACACCTTC.

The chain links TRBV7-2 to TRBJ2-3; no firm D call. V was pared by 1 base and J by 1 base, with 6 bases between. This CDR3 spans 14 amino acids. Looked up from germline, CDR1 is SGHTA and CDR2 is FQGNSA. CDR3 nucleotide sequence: TGTGCCAGCAGCTTAGGCGTTCGCACAGATACGCAGTATTTT. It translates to CASSLGVRTDTQYF.

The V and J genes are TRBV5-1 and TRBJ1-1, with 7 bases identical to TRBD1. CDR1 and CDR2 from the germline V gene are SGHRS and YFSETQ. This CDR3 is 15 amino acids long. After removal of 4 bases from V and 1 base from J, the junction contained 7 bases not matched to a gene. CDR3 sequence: CASSPRQGENTEAFF. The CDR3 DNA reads TGCGCCAGCAGCCCAAGGCAGGGGGAGAACACTGAAGCTTTCTTT.

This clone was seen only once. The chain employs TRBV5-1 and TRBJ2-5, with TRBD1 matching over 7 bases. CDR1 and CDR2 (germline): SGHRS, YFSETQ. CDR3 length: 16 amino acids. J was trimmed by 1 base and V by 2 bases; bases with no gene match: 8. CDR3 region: CASSLPQGIGQETQYF. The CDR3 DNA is TGCGCCAGCAGCTTACCACAGGGGATAGGCCAAGAGACCCAGTACTTC.

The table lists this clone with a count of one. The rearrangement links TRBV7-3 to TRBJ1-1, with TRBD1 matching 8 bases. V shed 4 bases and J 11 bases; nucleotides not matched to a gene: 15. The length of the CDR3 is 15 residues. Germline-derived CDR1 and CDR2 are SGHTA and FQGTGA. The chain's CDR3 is CASSSGQGGHRVAFF. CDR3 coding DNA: TGTGCCAGCAGCTCCGGACAGGGCGGTCATCGGGTCGCTTTCTTT.

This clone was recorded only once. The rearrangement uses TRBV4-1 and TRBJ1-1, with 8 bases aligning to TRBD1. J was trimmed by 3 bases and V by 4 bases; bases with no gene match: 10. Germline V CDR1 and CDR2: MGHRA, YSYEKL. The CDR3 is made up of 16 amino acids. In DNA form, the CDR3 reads TGCGCCAGCAGCCGAGACCCGACAGGGGTTGACACTGAAGCTTTCTTT. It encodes CASSRDPTGVDTEAFF.

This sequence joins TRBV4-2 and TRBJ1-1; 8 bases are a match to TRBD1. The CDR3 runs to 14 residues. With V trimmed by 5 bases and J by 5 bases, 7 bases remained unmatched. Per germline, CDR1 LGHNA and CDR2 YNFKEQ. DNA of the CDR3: TGTGCCAGCAGCGCTGGGACAGGCCGGACTGAAGCTTTCTTT. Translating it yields CASSAGTGRTEAFF.

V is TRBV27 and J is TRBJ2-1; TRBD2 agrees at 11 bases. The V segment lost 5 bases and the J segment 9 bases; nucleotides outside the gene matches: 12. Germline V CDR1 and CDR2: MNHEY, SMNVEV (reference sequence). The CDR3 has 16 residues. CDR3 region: CASSPSLAGGPVEQFF. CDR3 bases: TGTGCCAGCAGTCCGTCATTAGCGGGGGGGCCGGTTGAGCAGTTCTTC.

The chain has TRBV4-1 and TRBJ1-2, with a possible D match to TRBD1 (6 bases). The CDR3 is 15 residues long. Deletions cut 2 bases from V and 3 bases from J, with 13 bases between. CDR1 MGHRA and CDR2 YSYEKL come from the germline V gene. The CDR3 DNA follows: TGCGCCAGCAGCCAACCTCAGGGGAGGGACTATGGCTACACCTTC. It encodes CASSQPQGRDYGYTF.

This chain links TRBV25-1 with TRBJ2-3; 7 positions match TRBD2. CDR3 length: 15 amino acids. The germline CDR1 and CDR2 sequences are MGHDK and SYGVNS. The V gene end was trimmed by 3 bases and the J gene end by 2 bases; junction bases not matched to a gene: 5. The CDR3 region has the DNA TGTGCCAGCAGTGACCCCCGGGACTACACAGATACGCAGTATTTT. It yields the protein CASSDPRDYTDTQYF. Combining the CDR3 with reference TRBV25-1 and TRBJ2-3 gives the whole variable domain EADIYQTPRYLVIGTGKKITLECSQTMGHDKMYWYQQDPGMELHLIHYSYGVNSTEKGDLSSESTVSRIRTEHFPLTLESARPSHTSQYLCASSDPRDYTDTQYFGPGTRLTVL.

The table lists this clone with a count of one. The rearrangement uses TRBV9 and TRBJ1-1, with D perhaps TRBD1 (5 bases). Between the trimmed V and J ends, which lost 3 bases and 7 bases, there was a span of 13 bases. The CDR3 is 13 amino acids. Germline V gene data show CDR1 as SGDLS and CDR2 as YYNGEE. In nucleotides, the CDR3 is TGTGCCAGCAGCGGGGGGGGTATTGGTGAAGCTTTCTTT. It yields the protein CASSGGGIGEAFF.

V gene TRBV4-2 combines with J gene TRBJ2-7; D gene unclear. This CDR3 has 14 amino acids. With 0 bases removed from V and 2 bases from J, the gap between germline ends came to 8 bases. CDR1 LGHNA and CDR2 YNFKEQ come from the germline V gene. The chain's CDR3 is CASSQDWPAYEQYF. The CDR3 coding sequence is TGTGCCAGCAGCCAAGATTGGCCCGCCTACGAGCAGTACTTC.

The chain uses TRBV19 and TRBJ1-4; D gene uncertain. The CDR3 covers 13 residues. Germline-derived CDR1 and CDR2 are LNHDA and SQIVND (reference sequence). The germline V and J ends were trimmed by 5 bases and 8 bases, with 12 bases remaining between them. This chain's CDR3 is CASSPRQGEKLFF. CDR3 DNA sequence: TGTGCCAGTAGTCCGCGACAAGGCGAAAAACTGTTTTTT.

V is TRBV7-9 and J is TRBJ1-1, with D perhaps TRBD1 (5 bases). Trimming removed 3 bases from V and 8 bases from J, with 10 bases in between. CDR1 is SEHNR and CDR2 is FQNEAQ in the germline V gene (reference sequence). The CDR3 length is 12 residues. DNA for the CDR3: TGTGCCAGCAGCTTTCAGGGTCCGGAAGCTTTCTTT. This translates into CASSFQGPEAFF.

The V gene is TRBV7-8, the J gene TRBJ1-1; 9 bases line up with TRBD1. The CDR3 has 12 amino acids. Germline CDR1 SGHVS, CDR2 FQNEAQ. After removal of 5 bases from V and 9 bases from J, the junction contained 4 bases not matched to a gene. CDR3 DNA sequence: TGTGCCAGCAGCCGGGACAGGGAAAAAGCTTTCTTT. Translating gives CASSRDREKAFF.

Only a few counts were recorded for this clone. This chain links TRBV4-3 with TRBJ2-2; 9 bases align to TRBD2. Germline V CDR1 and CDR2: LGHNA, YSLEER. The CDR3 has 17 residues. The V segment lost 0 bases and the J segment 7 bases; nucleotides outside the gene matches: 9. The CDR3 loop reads CASSQDLRGGGGGELFF. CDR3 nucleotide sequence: TGCGCCAGCAGCCAAGATTTGCGGGGGGGCGGCGGCGGGGAGCTGTTTTTT.